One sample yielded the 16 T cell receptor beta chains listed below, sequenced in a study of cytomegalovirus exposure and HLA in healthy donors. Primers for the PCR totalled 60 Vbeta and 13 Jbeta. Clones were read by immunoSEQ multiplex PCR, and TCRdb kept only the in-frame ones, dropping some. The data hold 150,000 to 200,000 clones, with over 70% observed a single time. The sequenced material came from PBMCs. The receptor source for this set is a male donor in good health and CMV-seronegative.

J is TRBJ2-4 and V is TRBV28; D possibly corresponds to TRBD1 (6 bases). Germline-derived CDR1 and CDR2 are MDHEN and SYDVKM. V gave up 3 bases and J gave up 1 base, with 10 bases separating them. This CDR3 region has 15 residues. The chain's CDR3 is CASSFRQGAKNIQYF. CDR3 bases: TGTGCCAGCAGTTTTCGGCAGGGGGCCAAAAACATTCAGTACTTC.

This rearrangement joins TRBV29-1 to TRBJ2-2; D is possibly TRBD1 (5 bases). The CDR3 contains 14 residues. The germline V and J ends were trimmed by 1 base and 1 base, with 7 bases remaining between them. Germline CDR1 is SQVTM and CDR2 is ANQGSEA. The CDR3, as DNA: TGCAGCGTTGAAGTGACAGAGAACACCGGGGAGCTGTTTTTT. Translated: CSVEVTENTGELFF.

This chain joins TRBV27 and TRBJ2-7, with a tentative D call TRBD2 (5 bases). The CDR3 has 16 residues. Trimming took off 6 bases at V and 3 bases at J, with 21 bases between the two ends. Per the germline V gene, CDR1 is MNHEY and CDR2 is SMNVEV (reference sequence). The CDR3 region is CASRTSSRRGIYEQYF. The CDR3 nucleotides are TGTGCCAGCAGAACCTCGAGCCGTAGAGGGATCTACGAGCAGTACTTC.

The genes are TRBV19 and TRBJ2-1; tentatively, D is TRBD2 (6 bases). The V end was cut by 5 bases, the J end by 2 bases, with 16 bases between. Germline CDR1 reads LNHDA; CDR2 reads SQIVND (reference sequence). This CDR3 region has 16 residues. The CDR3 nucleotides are TGTGCCAGTAGTCCCCACCCGGGAGTAGCCTACAATGAGCAGTTCTTC. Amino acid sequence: CASSPHPGVAYNEQFF.

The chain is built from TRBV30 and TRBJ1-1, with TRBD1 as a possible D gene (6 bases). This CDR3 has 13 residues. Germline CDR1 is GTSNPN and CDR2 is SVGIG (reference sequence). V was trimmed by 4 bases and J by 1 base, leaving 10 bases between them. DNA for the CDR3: TGTGCCTGGATTACGGACAGGAACACTGAAGCTTTCTTT. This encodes CAWITDRNTEAFF.

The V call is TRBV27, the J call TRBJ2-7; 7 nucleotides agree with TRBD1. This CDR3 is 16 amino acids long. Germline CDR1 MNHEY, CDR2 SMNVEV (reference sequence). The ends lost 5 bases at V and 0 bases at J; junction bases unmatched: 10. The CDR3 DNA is TGTGCCAGCAGTCCCCTACAGGGGTACAGCTCCTACGAGCAGTACTTC. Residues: CASSPLQGYSSYEQYF.

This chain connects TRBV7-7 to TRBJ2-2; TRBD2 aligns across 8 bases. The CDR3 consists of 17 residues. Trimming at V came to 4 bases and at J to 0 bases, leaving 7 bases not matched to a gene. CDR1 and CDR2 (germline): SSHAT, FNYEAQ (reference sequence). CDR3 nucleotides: TGTGCCAGCAGCTGGGGGTTAGCGGGATCGAACACCGGGGAGCTGTTTTTT. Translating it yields CASSWGLAGSNTGELFF. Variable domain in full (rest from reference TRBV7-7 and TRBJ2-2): GAGVSQSPRYKVTKRGQDVTLRCDPISSHATLYWYQQALGQGPEFLTYFNYEAQPDKSGLPSDRFSAERPEGSISTLTIQRTEQRDSAMYRCASSWGLAGSNTGELFFGEGSRLTVL.

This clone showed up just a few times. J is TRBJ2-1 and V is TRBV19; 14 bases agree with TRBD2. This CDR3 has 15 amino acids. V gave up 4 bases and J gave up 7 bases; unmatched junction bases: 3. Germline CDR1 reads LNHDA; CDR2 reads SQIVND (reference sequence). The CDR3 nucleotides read TGTGCCAGTAGTACAGGGACTAGCGGGAGAAATGAGCAGTTCTTC. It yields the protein CASSTGTSGRNEQFF.

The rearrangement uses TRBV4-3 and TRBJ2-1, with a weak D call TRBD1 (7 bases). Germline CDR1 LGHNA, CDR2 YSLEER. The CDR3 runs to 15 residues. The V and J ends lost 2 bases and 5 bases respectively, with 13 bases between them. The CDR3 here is CASSQFARGDNEQFF. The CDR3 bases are TGCGCCAGCAGCCAATTCGCCAGGGGGGACAATGAGCAGTTCTTC.

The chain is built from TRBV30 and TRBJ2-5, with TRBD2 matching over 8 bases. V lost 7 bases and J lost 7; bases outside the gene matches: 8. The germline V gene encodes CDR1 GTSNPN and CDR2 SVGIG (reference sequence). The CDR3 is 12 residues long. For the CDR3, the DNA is TGTGCCTCAGCCGGGAGGGCCGGGACCCAGTACTTC. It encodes CASAGRAGTQYF. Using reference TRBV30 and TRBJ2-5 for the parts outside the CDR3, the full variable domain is SQTIHQWPATLVQPVGSPLSLECTVEGTSNPNLYWYRQAAGRGLQLLFYSVGIGQISSEVPQNLSASRPQDRQFILSSKKLLLSDSGFYLCASAGRAGTQYFGPGTRLLVL.

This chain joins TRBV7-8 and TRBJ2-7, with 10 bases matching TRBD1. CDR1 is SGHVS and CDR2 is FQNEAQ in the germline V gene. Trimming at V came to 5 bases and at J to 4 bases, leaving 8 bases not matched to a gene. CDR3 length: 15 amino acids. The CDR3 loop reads CASSRRQGAQYEQYF. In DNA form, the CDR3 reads TGTGCCAGCAGCCGCCGACAGGGGGCGCAATACGAGCAGTACTTC.

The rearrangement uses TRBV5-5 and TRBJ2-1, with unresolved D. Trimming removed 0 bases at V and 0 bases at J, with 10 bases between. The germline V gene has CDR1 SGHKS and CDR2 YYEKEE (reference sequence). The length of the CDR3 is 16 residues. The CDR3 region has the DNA TGTGCCAGCAGCTTGGCCTCAGAAAGCTCCTACAATGAGCAGTTCTTC. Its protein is CASSLASESSYNEQFF.

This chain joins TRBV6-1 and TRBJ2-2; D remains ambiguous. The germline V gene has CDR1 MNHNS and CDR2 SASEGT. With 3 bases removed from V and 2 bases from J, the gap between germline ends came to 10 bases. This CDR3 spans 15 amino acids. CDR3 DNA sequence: TGTGCCAGCAGTGAGGGCAGTTTCAACACCGGGGAGCTGTTTTTT. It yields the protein CASSEGSFNTGELFF.

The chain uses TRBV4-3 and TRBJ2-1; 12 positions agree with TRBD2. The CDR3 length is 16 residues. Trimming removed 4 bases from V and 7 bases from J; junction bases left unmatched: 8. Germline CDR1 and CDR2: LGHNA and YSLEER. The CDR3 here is CASSLLAGGPLNEQFF. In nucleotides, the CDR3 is TGCGCCAGCAGCCTCCTAGCGGGAGGGCCACTGAATGAGCAGTTCTTC.

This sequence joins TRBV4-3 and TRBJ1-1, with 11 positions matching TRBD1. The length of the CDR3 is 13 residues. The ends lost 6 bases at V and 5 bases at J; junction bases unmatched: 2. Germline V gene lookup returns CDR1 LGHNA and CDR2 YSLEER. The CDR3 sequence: CASRGQGGTEAFF. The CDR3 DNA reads TGCGCCAGCAGGGGACAGGGGGGAACTGAAGCTTTCTTT.

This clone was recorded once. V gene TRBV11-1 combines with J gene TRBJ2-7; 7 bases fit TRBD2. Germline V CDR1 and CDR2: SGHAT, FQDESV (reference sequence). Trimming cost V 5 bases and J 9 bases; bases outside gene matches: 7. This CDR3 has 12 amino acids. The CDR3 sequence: CASSHGGTGQYF. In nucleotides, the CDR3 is TGTGCCAGCAGCCACGGGGGGACGGGGCAGTACTTC.